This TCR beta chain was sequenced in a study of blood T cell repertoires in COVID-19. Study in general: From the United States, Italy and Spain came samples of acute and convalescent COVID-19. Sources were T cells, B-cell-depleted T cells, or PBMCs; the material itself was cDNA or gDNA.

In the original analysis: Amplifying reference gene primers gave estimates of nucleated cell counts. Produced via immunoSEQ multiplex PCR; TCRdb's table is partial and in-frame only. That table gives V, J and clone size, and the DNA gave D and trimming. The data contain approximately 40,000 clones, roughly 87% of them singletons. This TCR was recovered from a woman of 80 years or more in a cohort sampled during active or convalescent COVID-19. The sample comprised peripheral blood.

DNA for the CDR3: TGTGCCAGCAGCTTGGACGGGGACACCTACGAGCAGTACTTC. This sequence encodes CASSLDGDTYEQYF. This chain joins TRBV7-9 and TRBJ2-7, with D possibly being TRBD1 (6 bases). Germline CDR1 SEHNR, CDR2 FQNEAQ (reference sequence). V was cut by 3 bases and J by 2 bases, with 11 bases left in between. CDR3 length equals 14 residues.